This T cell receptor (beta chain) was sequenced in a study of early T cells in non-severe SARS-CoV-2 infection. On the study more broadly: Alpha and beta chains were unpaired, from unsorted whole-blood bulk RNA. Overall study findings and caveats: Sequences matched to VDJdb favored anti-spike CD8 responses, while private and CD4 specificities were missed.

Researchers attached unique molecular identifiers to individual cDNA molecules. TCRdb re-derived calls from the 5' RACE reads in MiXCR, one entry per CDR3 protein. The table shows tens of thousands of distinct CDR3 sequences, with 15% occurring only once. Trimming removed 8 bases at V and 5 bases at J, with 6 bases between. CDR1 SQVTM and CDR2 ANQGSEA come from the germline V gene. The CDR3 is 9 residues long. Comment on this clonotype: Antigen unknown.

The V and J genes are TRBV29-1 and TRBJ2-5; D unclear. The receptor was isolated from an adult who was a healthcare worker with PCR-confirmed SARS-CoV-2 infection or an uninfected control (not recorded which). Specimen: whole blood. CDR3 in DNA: TGCAGCTTCGGGGAGACCCAGTACTTC. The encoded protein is CSFGETQYF.